This TCR beta chain was identified during a study of identical twins. TCRdb re-called the 5' RACE reads through MiXCR, storing one row per CDR3 protein. The top ten clones hold roughly 0.5% of a sample with approximately 530,000 distinct CDR3 sequences, approximately 20% of them seen once. V dropped 2 bases and J dropped 5 bases, with 7 bases sitting between them. The CDR3 runs to 13 residues. Germline lookup yields CDR1 SGHTA and CDR2 FQGTGA. This clonotype was observed many times. The same sample was also used in a study of yellow fever vaccine responses in identical twins.

This sequence joins TRBV7-3 and TRBJ2-1, with D hard to call. The receptor's source is a woman aged 18-29 years in good health. Sequencing was carried out using CD4+ T cells sorted from blood. CDR3 in amino acids: CASSLGPHNEQFF. The CDR3 DNA is TGTGCCAGCAGCTTAGGCCCCCACAATGAGCAGTTCTTC.